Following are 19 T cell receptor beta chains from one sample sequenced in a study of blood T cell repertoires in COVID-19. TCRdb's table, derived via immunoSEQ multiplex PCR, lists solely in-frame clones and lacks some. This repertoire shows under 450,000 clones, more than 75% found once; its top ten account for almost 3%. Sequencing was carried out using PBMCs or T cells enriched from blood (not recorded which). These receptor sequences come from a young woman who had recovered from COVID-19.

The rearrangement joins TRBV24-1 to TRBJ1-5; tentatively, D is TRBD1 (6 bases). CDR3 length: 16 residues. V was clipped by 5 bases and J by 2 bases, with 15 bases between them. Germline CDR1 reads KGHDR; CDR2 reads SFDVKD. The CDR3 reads CATSGFRGEGNQPQHF. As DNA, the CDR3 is TGTGCCACCAGTGGGTTCAGGGGAGAGGGCAATCAGCCCCAGCATTTT.

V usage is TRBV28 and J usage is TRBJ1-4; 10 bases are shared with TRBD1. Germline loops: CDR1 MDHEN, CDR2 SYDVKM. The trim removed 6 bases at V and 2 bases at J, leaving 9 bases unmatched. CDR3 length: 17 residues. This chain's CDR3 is CASRTGTGDWTNEKLFF. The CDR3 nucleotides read TGTGCCAGCAGAACCGGGACAGGGGATTGGACTAATGAAAAACTGTTTTTT.

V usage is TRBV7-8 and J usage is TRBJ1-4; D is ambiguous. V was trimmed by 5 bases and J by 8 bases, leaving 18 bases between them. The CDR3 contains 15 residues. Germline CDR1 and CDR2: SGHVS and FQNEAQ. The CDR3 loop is CASSPRRPGGEKLFF. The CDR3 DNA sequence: TGTGCCAGCAGCCCCAGACGGCCGGGAGGAGAAAAACTGTTTTTT. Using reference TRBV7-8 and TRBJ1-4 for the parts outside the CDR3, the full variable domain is GAGVSQSPRYKVAKRGQDVALRCDPISGHVSLFWYQQALGQGPEFLTYFQNEAQLDKSGLPSDRFFAERPEGSVSTLKIQRTQQEDSAVYLCASSPRRPGGEKLFFGSGTQLSVL.

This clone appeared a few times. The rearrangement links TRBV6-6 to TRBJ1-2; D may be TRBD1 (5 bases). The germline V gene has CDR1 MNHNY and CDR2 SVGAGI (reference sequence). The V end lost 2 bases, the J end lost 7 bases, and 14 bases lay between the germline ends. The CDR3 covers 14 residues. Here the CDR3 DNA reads TGTGCCAGCAGTTACCATCGCCAGGGAGGTGGCTACACCTTC. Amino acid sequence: CASSYHRQGGGYTF.

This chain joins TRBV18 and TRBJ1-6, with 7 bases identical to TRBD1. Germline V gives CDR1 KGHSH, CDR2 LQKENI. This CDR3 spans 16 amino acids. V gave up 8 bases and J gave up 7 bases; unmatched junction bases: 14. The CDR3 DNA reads TGTGCCAGCGGAACGGCCGCTACAGGGGACAATTCACCCCTCCACTTT. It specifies CASGTAATGDNSPLHF.

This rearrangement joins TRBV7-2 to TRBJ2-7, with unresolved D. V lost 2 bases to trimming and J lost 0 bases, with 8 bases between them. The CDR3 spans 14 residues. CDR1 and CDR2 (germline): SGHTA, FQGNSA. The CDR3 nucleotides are TGTGCCAGCAGCTTAACGGTTAGCTCCTACGAGCAGTACTTC. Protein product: CASSLTVSSYEQYF.

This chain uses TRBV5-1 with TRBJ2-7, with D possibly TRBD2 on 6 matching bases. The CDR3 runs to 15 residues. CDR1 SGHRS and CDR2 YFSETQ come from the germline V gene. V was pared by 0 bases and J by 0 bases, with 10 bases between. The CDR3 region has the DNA TGCGCCAGCAGCTTGGGTCTAGCGAGCTCCTACGAGCAGTACTTC. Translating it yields CASSLGLASSYEQYF.

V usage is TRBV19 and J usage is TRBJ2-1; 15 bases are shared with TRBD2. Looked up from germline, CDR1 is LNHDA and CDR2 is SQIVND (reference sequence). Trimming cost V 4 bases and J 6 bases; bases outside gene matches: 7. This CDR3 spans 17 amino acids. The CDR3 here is CASSTGLAGGPGNEQFF. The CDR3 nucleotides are TGTGCCAGTAGTACAGGACTAGCGGGAGGGCCGGGCAATGAGCAGTTCTTC.

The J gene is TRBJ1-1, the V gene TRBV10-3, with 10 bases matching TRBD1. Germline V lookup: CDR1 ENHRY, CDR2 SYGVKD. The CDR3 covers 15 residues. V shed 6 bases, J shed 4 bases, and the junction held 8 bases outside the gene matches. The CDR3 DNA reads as TGTGCCATCAGAACCGGGACAGGGGTAGGCACTGAAGCTTTCTTT. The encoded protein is CAIRTGTGVGTEAFF.

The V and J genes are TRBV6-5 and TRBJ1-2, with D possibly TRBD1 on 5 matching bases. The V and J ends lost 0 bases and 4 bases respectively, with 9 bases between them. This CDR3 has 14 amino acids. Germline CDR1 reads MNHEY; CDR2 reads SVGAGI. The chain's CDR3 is CASSYSGPSYGYTF. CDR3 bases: TGTGCCAGCAGTTACTCGGGGCCCTCCTATGGCTACACCTTC.

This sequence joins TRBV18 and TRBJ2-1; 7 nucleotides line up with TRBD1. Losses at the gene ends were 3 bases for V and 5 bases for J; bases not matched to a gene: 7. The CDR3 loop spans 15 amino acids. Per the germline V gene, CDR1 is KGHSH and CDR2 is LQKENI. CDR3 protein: CASSPTGWDDNEQFF. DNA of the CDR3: TGTGCCAGCTCACCGACAGGGTGGGATGACAATGAGCAGTTCTTC.

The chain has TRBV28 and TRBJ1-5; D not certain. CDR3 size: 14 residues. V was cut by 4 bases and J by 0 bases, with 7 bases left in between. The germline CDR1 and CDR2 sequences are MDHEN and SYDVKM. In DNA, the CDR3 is TGTGCCAGCAGTTATCCGTATAGCAATCAGCCCCAGCATTTT. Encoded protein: CASSYPYSNQPQHF.

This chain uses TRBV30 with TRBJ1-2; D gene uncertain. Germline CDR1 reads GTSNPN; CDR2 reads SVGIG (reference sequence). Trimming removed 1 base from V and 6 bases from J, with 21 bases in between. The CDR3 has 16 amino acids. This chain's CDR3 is CAWSDTGRLPSHGYTF. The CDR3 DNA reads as TGTGCCTGGAGTGACACTGGTCGACTGCCGTCCCATGGCTACACCTTC.

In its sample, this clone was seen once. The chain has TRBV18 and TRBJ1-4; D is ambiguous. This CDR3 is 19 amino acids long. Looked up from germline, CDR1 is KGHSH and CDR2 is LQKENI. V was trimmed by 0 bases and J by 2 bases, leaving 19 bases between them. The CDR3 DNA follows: TGTGCCAGCTCACCACCGGGCAGGATAATAAACGAGACTAATGAAAAACTGTTTTTT. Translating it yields CASSPPGRIINETNEKLFF.

The CDR3 region is CASSSGRARYF. CDR3 DNA: TGTGCCAGCAGTAGCGGGAGGGCCCGCTATTTT. The gene calls are TRBV12-3 or TRBV12-4 and TRBJ2-3, with 10 positions matching TRBD2. J lost 15 bases, V lost 5 bases, and 5 bases had no gene match. The CDR3 has 11 residues.

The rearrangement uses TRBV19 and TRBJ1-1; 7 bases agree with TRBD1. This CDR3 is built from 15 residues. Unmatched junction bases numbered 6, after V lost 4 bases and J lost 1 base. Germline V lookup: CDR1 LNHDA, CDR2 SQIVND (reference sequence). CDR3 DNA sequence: TGTGCCAGTAGTAACCGGACAGGACCGAACACTGAAGCTTTCTTT. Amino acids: CASSNRTGPNTEAFF.

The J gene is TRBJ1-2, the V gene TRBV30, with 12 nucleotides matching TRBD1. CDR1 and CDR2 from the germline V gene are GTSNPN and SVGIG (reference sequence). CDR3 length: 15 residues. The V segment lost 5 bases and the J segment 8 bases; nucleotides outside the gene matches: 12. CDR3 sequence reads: CAWSSWDRGPSGYTF. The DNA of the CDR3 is TGTGCCTGGTCTTCGTGGGACAGGGGGCCCTCGGGCTACACCTTC.

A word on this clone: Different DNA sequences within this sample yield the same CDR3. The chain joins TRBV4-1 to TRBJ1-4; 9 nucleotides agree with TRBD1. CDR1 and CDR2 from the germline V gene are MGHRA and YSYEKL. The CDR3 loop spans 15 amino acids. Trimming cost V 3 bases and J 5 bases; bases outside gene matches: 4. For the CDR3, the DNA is TGCGCCAGCAGCCACCCGACAGGGGGGAATGAAAAACTGTTTTTT. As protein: CASSHPTGGNEKLFF.

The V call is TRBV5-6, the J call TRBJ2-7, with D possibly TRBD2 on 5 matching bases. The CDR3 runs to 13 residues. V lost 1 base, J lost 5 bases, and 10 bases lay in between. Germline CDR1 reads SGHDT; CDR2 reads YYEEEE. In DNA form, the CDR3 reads TGTGCCAGCAGCTTGTGGCTAGCTAACGAGCAGTACTTC. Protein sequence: CASSLWLANEQYF.